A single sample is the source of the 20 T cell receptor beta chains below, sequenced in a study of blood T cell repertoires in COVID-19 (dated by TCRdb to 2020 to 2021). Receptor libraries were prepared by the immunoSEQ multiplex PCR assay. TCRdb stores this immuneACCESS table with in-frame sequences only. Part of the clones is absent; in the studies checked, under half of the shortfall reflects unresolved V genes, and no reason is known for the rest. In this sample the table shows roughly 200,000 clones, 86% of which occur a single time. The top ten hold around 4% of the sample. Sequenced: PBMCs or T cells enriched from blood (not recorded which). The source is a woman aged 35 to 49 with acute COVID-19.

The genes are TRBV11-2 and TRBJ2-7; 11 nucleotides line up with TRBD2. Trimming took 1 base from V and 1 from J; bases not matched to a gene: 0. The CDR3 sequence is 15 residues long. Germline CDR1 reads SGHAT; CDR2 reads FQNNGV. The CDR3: CASSLASGRSYEQYF. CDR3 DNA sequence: TGTGCCAGCAGCTTAGCTAGCGGGAGGTCCTACGAGCAGTACTTC.

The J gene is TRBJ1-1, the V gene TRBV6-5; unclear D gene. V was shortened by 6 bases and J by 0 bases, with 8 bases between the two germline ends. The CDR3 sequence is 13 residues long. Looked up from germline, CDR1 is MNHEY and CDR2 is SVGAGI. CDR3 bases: TGTGCCAGCAGATTTGTCTTGAACACTGAAGCTTTCTTT. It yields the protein CASRFVLNTEAFF.

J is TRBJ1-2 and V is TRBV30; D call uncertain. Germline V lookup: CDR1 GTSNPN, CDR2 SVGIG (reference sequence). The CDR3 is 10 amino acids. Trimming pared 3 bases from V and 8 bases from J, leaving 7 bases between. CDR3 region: CAWRYIGYTF. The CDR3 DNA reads TGTGCCTGGAGGTATATAGGCTACACCTTC. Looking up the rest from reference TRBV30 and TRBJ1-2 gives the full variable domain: SQTIHQWPATLVQPVGSPLSLECTVEGTSNPNLYWYRQAAGRGLQLLFYSVGIGQISSEVPQNLSASRPQDRQFILSSKKLLLSDSGFYLCAWRYIGYTFGSGTRLTVV.

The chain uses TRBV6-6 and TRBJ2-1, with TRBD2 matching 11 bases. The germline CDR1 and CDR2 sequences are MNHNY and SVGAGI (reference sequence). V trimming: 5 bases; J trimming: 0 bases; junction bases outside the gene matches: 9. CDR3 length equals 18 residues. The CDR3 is CASSRGSGRESSYNEQFF. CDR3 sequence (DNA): TGTGCCAGCAGTCGCGGTAGCGGGAGGGAAAGCTCCTACAATGAGCAGTTCTTC.

The CDR3 DNA follows: TGTGCCAGCAGCTTAGGGGGACAGCCGGTGTCGAGGTATGGCTACACCTTC. Residues: CASSLGGQPVSRYGYTF. This chain links TRBV7-2 with TRBJ1-2; 7 bases align to TRBD1. V shed 1 base and J 5 bases; nucleotides not matched to a gene: 13. The CDR3 runs 17 residues. Germline CDR1 and CDR2: SGHTA and FQGNSA.

CDR3 in amino acids: CATKERMNTEAFF. The DNA of the CDR3 is TGTGCCACTAAGGAGAGGATGAACACTGAAGCTTTCTTT. The chain uses TRBV11-2 and TRBJ1-1; D remains unclear. From germline, CDR1 is SGHAT and CDR2 FQNNGV. Trimming left V 10 bases short and J 0 bases short, with 12 bases between. The CDR3 spans 13 residues.

The DNA for the CDR3 is TGTGCCAGCAGGCAGGGCACTGAAGCTTTCTTT. Residues: CASRQGTEAFF. The chain employs TRBV6-5 and TRBJ1-1; D possibly corresponds to TRBD1 (5 bases). V lost 6 bases and J lost 4, with 6 bases in between. CDR1 is MNHEY and CDR2 is SVGAGI in the germline V gene. The CDR3 has 11 amino acids.

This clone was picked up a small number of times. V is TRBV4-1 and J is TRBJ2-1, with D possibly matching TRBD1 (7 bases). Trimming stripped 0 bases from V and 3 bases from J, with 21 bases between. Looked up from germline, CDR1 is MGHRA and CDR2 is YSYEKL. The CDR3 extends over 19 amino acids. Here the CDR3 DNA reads TGCGCCAGCAGCCAAGAGGAGGGGGCGCGAAGAAAAGGCTACAATGAGCAGTTCTTC. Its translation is CASSQEEGARRKGYNEQFF.

The CDR3 region is CASSFGSGRVGGSEQYF. The CDR3 DNA reads as TGCGCCAGCAGCTTTGGGAGCGGGAGGGTCGGGGGGAGCGAGCAGTACTTC. The chain joins TRBV5-1 to TRBJ2-7, with TRBD2 matching 10 bases. Trimming removed 2 bases from V and 6 bases from J; junction bases left unmatched: 14. This CDR3 region has 17 residues. Germline V gives CDR1 SGHRS, CDR2 YFSETQ.

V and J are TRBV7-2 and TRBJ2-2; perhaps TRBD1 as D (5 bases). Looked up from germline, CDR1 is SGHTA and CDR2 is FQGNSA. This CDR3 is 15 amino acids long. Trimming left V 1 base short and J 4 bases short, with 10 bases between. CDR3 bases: TGTGCCAGCAGCTTAGTAGGGGTGGCCACCGGGGAGCTGTTTTTT. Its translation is CASSLVGVATGELFF.

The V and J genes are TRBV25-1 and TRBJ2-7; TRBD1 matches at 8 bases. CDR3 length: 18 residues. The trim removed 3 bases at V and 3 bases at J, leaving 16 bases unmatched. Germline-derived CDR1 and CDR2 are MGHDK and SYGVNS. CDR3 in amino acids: CASSDWARSDREVYEQYF. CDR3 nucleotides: TGTGCCAGCAGTGATTGGGCGAGGTCGGACAGGGAGGTCTACGAGCAGTACTTC.

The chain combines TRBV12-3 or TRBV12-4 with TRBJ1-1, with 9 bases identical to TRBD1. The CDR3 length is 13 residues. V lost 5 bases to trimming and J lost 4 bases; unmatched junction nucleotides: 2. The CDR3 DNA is TGTGCCAGCAGTCGACAGGGGGGCACTGAAGCTTTCTTT. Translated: CASSRQGGTEAFF.

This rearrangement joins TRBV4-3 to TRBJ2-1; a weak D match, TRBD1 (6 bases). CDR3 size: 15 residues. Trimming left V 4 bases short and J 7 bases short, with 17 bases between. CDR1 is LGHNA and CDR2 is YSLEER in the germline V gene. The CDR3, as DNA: TGCGCCAGCAGCCCTCATAGGGGGTGGGGGAATGAGCAGTTCTTC. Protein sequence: CASSPHRGWGNEQFF.

The chain's CDR3 is CASTGGTSGTYEQYF. In nucleotides, the CDR3 is TGTGCCAGCACCGGGGGGACTAGCGGAACCTACGAGCAGTACTTC. The rearrangement uses TRBV6-5 and TRBJ2-7; 11 positions match TRBD2. The ends lost 7 bases at V and 2 bases at J; junction bases unmatched: 7. The CDR3 has 15 amino acids. Germline CDR1 and CDR2: MNHEY and SVGAGI.

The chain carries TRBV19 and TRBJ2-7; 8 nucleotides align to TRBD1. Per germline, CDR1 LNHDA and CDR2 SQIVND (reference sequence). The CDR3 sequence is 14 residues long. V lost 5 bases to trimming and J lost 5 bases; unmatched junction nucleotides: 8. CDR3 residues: CASSPLDRANEQYF. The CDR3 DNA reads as TGTGCCAGTAGTCCCTTGGACAGGGCCAACGAGCAGTACTTC. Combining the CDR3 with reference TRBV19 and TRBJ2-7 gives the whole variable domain DGGITQSPKYLFRKEGQNVTLSCEQNLNHDAMYWYRQDPGQGLRLIYYSQIVNDFQKGDIAEGYSVSREKKESFPLTVTSAQKNPTAFYLCASSPLDRANEQYFGPGTRLTVT.

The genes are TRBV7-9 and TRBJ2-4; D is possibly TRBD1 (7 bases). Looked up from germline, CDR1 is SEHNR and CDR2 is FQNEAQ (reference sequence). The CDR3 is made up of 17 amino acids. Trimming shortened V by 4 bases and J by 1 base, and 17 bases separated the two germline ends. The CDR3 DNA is TGTGCCAGCAGCTCCTCGGCAGGGGGGAAGGCCAAAAACATTCAGTACTTC. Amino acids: CASSSSAGGKAKNIQYF.

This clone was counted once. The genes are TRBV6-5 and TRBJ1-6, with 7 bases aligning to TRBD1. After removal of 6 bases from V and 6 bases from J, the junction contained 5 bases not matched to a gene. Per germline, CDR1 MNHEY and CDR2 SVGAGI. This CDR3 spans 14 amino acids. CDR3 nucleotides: TGTGCCAGCAGACCGGGACAGAGTAATTCACCCCTCCACTTT. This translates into CASRPGQSNSPLHF.

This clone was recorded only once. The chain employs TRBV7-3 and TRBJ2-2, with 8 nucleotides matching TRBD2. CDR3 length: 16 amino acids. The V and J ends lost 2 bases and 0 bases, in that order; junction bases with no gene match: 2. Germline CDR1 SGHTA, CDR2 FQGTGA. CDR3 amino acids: CASSLLGLANTGELFF. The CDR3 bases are TGTGCCAGCAGCTTACTGGGACTAGCGAACACCGGGGAGCTGTTTTTT.

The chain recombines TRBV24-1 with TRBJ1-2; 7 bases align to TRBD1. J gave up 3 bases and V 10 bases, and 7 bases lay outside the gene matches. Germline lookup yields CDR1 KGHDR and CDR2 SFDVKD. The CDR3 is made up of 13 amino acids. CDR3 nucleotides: TGTGCCACGTCCCCGACAGGGCACTATGGCTACACCTTC. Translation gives CATSPTGHYGYTF.

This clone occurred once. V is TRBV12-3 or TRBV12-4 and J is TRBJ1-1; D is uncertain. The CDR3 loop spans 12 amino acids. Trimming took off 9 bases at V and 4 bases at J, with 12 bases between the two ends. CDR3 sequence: CASDDGGTEAFF. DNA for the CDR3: TGTGCCAGTGACGACGGCGGCACTGAAGCTTTCTTT.